The entry that follows covers one T cell receptor (beta chain) sequence. TCRdb's copy holds only in-frame clones and misses some; the assay was immunoSEQ multiplex PCR. Among about 11,000 clones, roughly four fifths were seen once, and the ten largest hold less than 15%. The data are from a study of blood T cell dynamics during melanoma immunotherapy. Study as a whole: First-line therapy was either pembrolizumab or nivolumab with ipilimumab for metastatic melanoma.

Time point specified: pre-treatment baseline. Samples come from before therapy and from week 3 after the first blockade cycle. The CDR3 contains 16 residues. J lost 2 bases, V lost 7 bases, and 10 bases had no gene match. Germline CDR1 is MNHNY and CDR2 is SVGAGI (reference sequence). Sample: blood, taken from a patient treated with checkpoint blockade. The chain recombines TRBV6-6 with TRBJ2-5, with TRBD2 identical over 10 bases. The receptor comes from a human donor with melanoma. The CDR3 protein is CASTVAGGRLQETQYF. The DNA for the CDR3 is TGTGCCAGCACGGTAGCGGGGGGCCGATTGCAAGAGACCCAGTACTTC.